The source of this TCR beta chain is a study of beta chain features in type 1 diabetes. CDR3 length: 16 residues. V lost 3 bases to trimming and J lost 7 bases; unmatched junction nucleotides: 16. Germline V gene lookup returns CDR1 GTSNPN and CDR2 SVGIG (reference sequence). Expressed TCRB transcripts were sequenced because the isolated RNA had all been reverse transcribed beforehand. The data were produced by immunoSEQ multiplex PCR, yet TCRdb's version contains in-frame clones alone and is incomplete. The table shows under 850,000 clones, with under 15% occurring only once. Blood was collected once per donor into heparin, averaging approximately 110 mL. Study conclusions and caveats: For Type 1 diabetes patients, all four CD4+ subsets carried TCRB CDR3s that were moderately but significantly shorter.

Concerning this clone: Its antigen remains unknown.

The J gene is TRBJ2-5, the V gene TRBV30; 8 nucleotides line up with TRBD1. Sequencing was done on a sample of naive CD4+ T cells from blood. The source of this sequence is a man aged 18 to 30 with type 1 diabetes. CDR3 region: CAWSPHGTGDVGTQYF. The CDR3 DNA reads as TGTGCCTGGAGCCCACACGGGACAGGTGATGTTGGGACCCAGTACTTC.